A single sample gave rise to the 10 T cell receptor beta chains below, sequenced in a study of OX40 agonist ivuxolimab in advanced cancers. Libraries were built with the immunoSEQ multiplex PCR assay. TCRdb took over this immuneACCESS table, retaining in-frame rearrangements with V and J assigned. Such tables are incomplete; in checked studies, under half of the missing clones stem from an unresolved V gene, and the remainder is unexplained. For this sample the table gives more than 85,000 clones, of which roughly nine tenths were detected only once. Of the sample, less than 0.35% is held by the ten largest clones. This material consisted of CD4+ or CD8+ T cells sorted from blood, taken in a trial of the OX40 agonist ivuxolimab. All receptors come from an adult with an advanced solid tumor such as melanoma, head and neck, liver or kidney cancer.

This chain connects TRBV10-3 to TRBJ1-1, with D maybe TRBD1 (6 bases). The germline V gene encodes CDR1 ENHRY and CDR2 SYGVKD. CDR3 length equals 13 residues. V lost 11 bases to trimming and J lost 0 bases, with 13 bases between them. The CDR3 DNA follows: TGTGCCCTATCAGGGGCAGTGAACACTGAAGCTTTCTTT. The encoded protein is CALSGAVNTEAFF.

This clone was detected only a few times. The chain carries TRBV27 and TRBJ2-6; D remains unclear. The CDR3 sequence is 13 residues long. From germline, CDR1 is MNHEY and CDR2 SMNVEV (reference sequence). The V end lost 6 bases, the J end lost 1 base, and 4 bases lay between the germline ends. The CDR3 DNA is TGTGCCAGCAGGATATCTGGGGCCAACGTCCTGACTTTC. This translates into CASRISGANVLTF.

This clone appeared a single time. V is TRBV19 and J is TRBJ1-2; a possible D gene is TRBD1 (5 bases). Germline CDR1 and CDR2: LNHDA and SQIVND (reference sequence). The ends were cut back, 3 bases at V and 3 bases at J, with 14 bases in the middle. The CDR3 extends over 15 amino acids. CDR3 coding DNA: TGTGCCAGTAGTATGAGGGACCTACCGCACTATGGCTACACCTTC. The encoded protein is CASSMRDLPHYGYTF.

V is TRBV4-1 and J is TRBJ1-1, with 10 bases lining up with TRBD1. The V gene's germline CDR1 is MGHRA and CDR2 YSYEKL. The CDR3 runs 16 residues. J was trimmed by 5 bases and V by 0 bases; bases with no gene match: 6. The CDR3 is CASSQEGTGDWTEAFF. The CDR3 bases are TGCGCCAGCAGCCAAGAAGGGACAGGGGATTGGACTGAAGCTTTCTTT.

V gene TRBV19 combines with J gene TRBJ2-1; a weak D match, TRBD2 (6 bases). Trimming took 3 bases from V and 13 from J, leaving 19 bases between them. Germline CDR1 LNHDA, CDR2 SQIVND (reference sequence). CDR3 size: 14 residues. The CDR3 region has the DNA TGTGCCAGTAGTATTAATAGGATCGGGACTCCTCAGTTCTTC. Translated, it gives CASSINRIGTPQFF. Full variable domain (outside the CDR3, taken from reference TRBV19 and TRBJ2-1): DGGITQSPKYLFRKEGQNVTLSCEQNLNHDAMYWYRQDPGQGLRLIYYSQIVNDFQKGDIAEGYSVSREKKESFPLTVTSAQKNPTAFYLCASSINRIGTPQFFGPGTRLTVL.

The chain combines TRBV29-1 with TRBJ2-3; D is perhaps TRBD2 (5 bases). Deletions cut 8 bases from V and 5 bases from J, with 11 bases between. The CDR3 length is 11 residues. Germline values: CDR1 SQVTM, CDR2 ANQGSEA. The DNA for the CDR3 is TGCAGCCCTAGAGAGGGAGATACGCAGTATTTT. Its translation: CSPREGDTQYF.

The chain recombines TRBV5-8 with TRBJ2-5; 7 bases map to TRBD1. The CDR3 has 15 residues. V lost 2 bases to trimming and J lost 3 bases; unmatched junction nucleotides: 7. Germline CDR1 and CDR2: SGHTS and YDEGEE. The CDR3 nucleotides read TGTGCCAGCAGCTTATTGGGTCAGGGGGAAGAGACCCAGTACTTC. This gives the protein CASSLLGQGEETQYF.

The gene calls are TRBV15 and TRBJ2-5, with TRBD1 matching over 8 bases. Trimming took 3 bases from V and 2 from J; bases not matched to a gene: 5. Germline CDR1 LNHNV, CDR2 YYDKDF (reference sequence). This CDR3 spans 15 amino acids. CDR3 DNA sequence: TGTGCCACCAGCAGCGGGACAGGTCGACAAGAGACCCAGTACTTC. It encodes CATSSGTGRQETQYF.

The chain uses TRBV6-6 and TRBJ1-1; TRBD1 agrees at 12 bases. This CDR3 has 16 residues. V dropped 3 bases and J dropped 7; count of bases not matched to a gene: 9. Per the germline V gene, CDR1 is MNHNY and CDR2 is SVGAGI (reference sequence). The CDR3 loop is CASSYRGQGASGEAFF. CDR3 bases: TGTGCCAGCAGTTATCGGGGACAGGGGGCTTCTGGTGAAGCTTTCTTT.

This clone was seen a few times. The rearrangement links TRBV6-5 to TRBJ2-1; the D is unclear. V dropped 7 bases and J dropped 10 bases, with 20 bases sitting between them. Looked up from germline, CDR1 is MNHEY and CDR2 is SVGAGI. The CDR3 has 14 residues. The CDR3 DNA reads TGTGCCAGCACCCTTAGGGCCCACGAGAACGAGCAGTTCTTC. This sequence encodes CASTLRAHENEQFF.